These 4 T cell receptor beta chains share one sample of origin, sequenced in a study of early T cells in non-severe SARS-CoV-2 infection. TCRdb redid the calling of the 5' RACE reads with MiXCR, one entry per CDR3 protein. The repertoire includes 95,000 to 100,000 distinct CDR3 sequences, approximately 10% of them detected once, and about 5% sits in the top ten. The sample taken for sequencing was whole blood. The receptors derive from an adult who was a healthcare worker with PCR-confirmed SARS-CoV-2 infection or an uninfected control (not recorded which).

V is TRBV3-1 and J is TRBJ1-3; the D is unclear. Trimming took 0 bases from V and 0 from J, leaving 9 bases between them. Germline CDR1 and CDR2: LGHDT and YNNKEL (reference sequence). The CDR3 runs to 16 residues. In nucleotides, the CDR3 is TGTGCCAGCAGCCAAGATCGGCGTCGCTCTGGAAACACCATATATTTT. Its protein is CASSQDRRRSGNTIYF.

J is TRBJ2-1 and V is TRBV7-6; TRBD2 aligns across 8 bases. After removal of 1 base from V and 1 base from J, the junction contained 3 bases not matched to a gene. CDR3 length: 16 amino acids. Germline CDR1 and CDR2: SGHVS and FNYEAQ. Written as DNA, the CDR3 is TGTGCCAGCAGCTTAGGTGGCGGGGGGTCCTACAATGAGCAGTTCTTC. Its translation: CASSLGGGGSYNEQFF.

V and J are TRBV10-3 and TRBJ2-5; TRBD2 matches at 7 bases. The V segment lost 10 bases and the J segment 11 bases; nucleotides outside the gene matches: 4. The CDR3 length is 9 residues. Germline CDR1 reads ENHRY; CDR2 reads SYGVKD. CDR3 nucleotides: TGTGCCACCGGACTAGTACAGTACTTC. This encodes CATGLVQYF.

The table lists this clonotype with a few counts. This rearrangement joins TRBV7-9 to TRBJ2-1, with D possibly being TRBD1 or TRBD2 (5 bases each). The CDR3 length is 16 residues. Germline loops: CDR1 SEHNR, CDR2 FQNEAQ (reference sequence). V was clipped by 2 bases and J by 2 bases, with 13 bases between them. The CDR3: CASSLRVGVPYNEQFF. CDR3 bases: TGTGCCAGCAGCTTAAGGGTGGGGGTCCCCTACAATGAGCAGTTCTTC. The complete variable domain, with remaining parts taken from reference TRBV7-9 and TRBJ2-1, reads DTGVSQNPRHKITKRGQNVTFRCDPISEHNRLYWYRQTLGQGPEFLTYFQNEAQLEKSRLLSDRFSAERPKGSFSTLEIQRTEQGDSAMYLCASSLRVGVPYNEQFFGPGTRLTVL.